These 23 T cell receptor beta chains originate from one sample sequenced in a study of blood T cells in healthy people across ages. For the second PCR, which ran for about 7 to 11 cycles, a sample-barcoded 5' primer and a J-beta primer mix were used. One entry per CDR3 protein results from TCRdb running MiXCR on the 5' RACE reads. This table has 870,000 or so distinct CDR3 sequences, under 30% appearing once. Sequencing used blood. These receptors were obtained from a woman older than 75 in good health.

This clonotype was detected only a few times. J is TRBJ2-7 and V is TRBV5-4; D may match TRBD1 or TRBD2 (5 bases each). Deletions cut 2 bases from V and 3 bases from J, with 15 bases between. Germline V CDR1 and CDR2: SGHNT, YYREEE (reference sequence). The CDR3 has 15 residues. CDR3 sequence: CASSFPEGNRYEQYF. In nucleotides, the CDR3 is TGTGCCAGCAGCTTCCCCGAGGGGAACCGCTACGAGCAGTACTTC.

This clonotype was picked up many times. The chain has TRBV6-6 and TRBJ1-4; 9 nucleotides agree with TRBD1. Germline V gene sequence: CDR1 MNHNY, CDR2 SVGAGI (reference sequence). V lost 2 bases and J lost 4; bases outside the gene matches: 2. This CDR3 is built from 15 residues. The CDR3 protein is CASSYMTGGNEKLFF. The CDR3 DNA reads TGTGCCAGCAGTTACATGACAGGGGGTAATGAAAAACTGTTTTTT.

The sample holds a few counts of this clonotype. A much larger clone differs by one base, so this may be a read error. The V and J genes are TRBV29-1 and TRBJ2-1; 7 bases are shared with TRBD1. The length of the CDR3 is 13 residues. Per germline, CDR1 SQVTM and CDR2 ANQGSEA. The V gene end was trimmed by 6 bases and the J gene end by 0 bases; junction bases not matched to a gene: 2. CDR3 sequence: CSVRGFSYNEQFF. The DNA of the CDR3 is TGCAGCGTCAGGGGGTTCTCCTACAATGAGCAGTTCTTC.

This clonotype was found once. The V call is TRBV5-1, the J call TRBJ2-5, with D possibly TRBD2 on 6 matching bases. From germline, CDR1 is SGHRS and CDR2 YFSETQ. The CDR3 length is 14 residues. Trimming removed 3 bases at V and 4 bases at J, with 13 bases between. CDR3 coding DNA: TGCGCCAGCAGCTACGGGGGAACGGGAGAGACCCAGTACTTC. Its protein product is CASSYGGTGETQYF.

This clonotype was observed a few times. The chain couples TRBV30 to TRBJ1-1; the D gene is possibly TRBD1 (5 bases). The CDR3 consists of 13 residues. Germline V CDR1 and CDR2: GTSNPN, SVGIG (reference sequence). V shed 2 bases and J shed 4 bases, with 11 bases lying between them. The CDR3 nucleotides read TGTGCCTGGAGTTGGGGGAGCGTCACTGAAGCTTTCTTT. Its translation is CAWSWGSVTEAFF.

The chain employs TRBV7-2 and TRBJ2-1, with 7 nucleotides matching TRBD2. V was clipped by 7 bases and J by 8 bases; unmatched bases: 14. This CDR3 is 15 amino acids long. Germline assignment: CDR1 SGHTA and CDR2 FQGNSA. The DNA of the CDR3 is TGTGCCAGCACCCTGGGGGGGAGAGCGACCTATGAGCAGTTCTTC. Encoded protein: CASTLGGRATYEQFF.

This clonotype has ten or more counts. The CDR3 spells CASSLAGQKETQYF. The CDR3 DNA follows: TGTGCCAGCAGCTTAGCGGGACAAAAAGAGACCCAGTACTTC. The V and J genes are TRBV7-9 and TRBJ2-5; TRBD1 might be the D (6 bases). Trimming removed 0 bases at V and 3 bases at J, with 8 bases between. This CDR3 spans 14 amino acids. Germline V gene lookup returns CDR1 SEHNR and CDR2 FQNEAQ (reference sequence).

This clonotype was recorded many times. This chain joins TRBV7-2 and TRBJ2-1; the match to TRBD2 covers 11 bases. The junction had 21 bases not matched to a gene; V was cut back by 3 bases and J by 2 bases. This CDR3 is built from 22 residues. The germline V gene encodes CDR1 SGHTA and CDR2 FQGNSA. DNA for the CDR3: TGTGCCAGCAGCTTGTGGGTGGCTAAACTAGCGGGGGTTGTTGTCCCCTACAATGAGCAGTTCTTC. This encodes CASSLWVAKLAGVVVPYNEQFF.

The table lists this clonotype with many counts. CDR3 DNA: TGTGCCAGCAGTTTAGGGACAGTCAATTCACCCCTCCACTTT. This encodes CASSLGTVNSPLHF. The chain joins TRBV12-3 or TRBV12-4 to TRBJ1-6; possibly TRBD1 for D (6 bases). V lost 1 base and J lost 7, with 8 bases in between. CDR3 length: 14 residues.

This clonotype appeared many times. This sequence joins TRBV7-2 and TRBJ2-3; the match to TRBD1 covers 10 bases. CDR1 SGHTA and CDR2 FQGNSA come from the germline V gene. The junction had 6 bases not matched to a gene; V was cut back by 3 bases and J by 6 bases. The CDR3 is 15 amino acids. In nucleotides, the CDR3 is TGTGCCAGCAGCTTGGGACAGGGGATGGTTGATACGCAGTATTTT. As protein: CASSLGQGMVDTQYF.

This clonotype showed up many times. This chain joins TRBV30 and TRBJ1-2; D unresolved. V lost 0 bases to trimming and J lost 6 bases, with 14 bases between them. The CDR3 runs to 14 residues. Germline V CDR1 and CDR2: GTSNPN, SVGIG (reference sequence). CDR3 DNA sequence: TGTGCCTGGAGTGTAATATCGGGATACGATGGCTACACCTTC. It is translated as CAWSVISGYDGYTF.

This sequence joins TRBV18 and TRBJ1-1; the D is unclear. This CDR3 is 11 amino acids long. Germline V CDR1 and CDR2: KGHSH, LQKENI. Trimming cost V 5 bases and J 8 bases, with 9 bases left between them. DNA for the CDR3: TGTGCCAGCTCAGGGCCTTCGGAAGCTTTCTTT. Its protein product is CASSGPSEAFF.

This clonotype was recorded a few times. The J gene is TRBJ2-2, the V gene TRBV4-2; 8 nucleotides agree with TRBD1. The CDR3 covers 16 residues. Trimming cost V 1 base and J 3 bases; bases outside gene matches: 4. The V gene's germline CDR1 is LGHNA and CDR2 YNFKEQ. This CDR3 is CASSQGTGRDTGELFF. CDR3 DNA sequence: TGTGCCAGCAGCCAAGGGACAGGGCGGGACACCGGGGAGCTGTTTTTT.

This chain connects TRBV2 to TRBJ1-1, with a weak D call TRBD1 (5 bases). V was clipped by 4 bases and J by 2 bases, with 8 bases between them. The CDR3 contains 13 residues. Per the germline V gene, CDR1 is SNHLY and CDR2 is FYNNEI. CDR3: CASSVDTNTEAFF. CDR3 DNA sequence: TGTGCCAGCAGTGTGGACACTAACACTGAAGCTTTCTTT.

The chain combines TRBV11-3 with TRBJ2-3; D may match TRBD1 or TRBD2 (6 bases each). The CDR3 totals 16 residues. Per germline, CDR1 SGHNT and CDR2 YENEEA. V lost 5 bases and J lost 1, with 16 bases in between. The CDR3, as DNA: TGTGCCAGCAGCCTGAGAGGAGGGGGACGCACAGATACGCAGTATTTT. Translation gives CASSLRGGGRTDTQYF.

The table lists this clonotype with many counts. The chain couples TRBV11-2 to TRBJ1-2, with unresolved D. From germline, CDR1 is SGHAT and CDR2 FQNNGV. V was shortened by 1 base and J by 8 bases, with 17 bases between the two germline ends. The CDR3 consists of 15 residues. In nucleotides, the CDR3 is TGTGCCAGCAGCTTAGGGTTGTGGCCTACGGAGGGCTACACCTTC. As protein: CASSLGLWPTEGYTF.

A remark on this clonotype: A much larger clone sits a single nucleotide away, making a read error possible. The missing conserved phenylalanine or tryptophan at the end of this CDR3 makes a read error likely. The genes are TRBV12-3 or TRBV12-4 and TRBJ1-5; possibly TRBD1 for D (5 bases). CDR3 size: 13 residues. V was cut by 6 bases and J by 4 bases, with 10 bases left in between. CDR3 sequence: CASRETVNQPQHL. CDR3 bases: TGTGCCAGCAGGGAGACAGTTAATCAGCCCCAGCATTTG.

The rearrangement uses TRBV6-5 and TRBJ2-5; 10 bases align to TRBD1. The ends lost 4 bases at V and 6 bases at J; junction bases unmatched: 5. Germline V gene data show CDR1 as MNHEY and CDR2 as SVGAGI. This CDR3 has 14 residues. Here the CDR3 reads CASSWGQGSKTQYF. CDR3 coding DNA: TGTGCCAGCAGTTGGGGACAGGGGTCGAAGACCCAGTACTTC.

V is TRBV7-3 and J is TRBJ2-4; 7 positions match TRBD1. J lost 13 bases, V lost 4 bases, and 7 bases had no gene match. The V gene's germline CDR1 is SGHTA and CDR2 FQGTGA. This CDR3 spans 12 amino acids. CDR3 DNA: TGTGCCAGCAGCTCGGTCACAGGGGAGCAGTACTTC. Translated, it gives CASSSVTGEQYF.

This clonotype was counted ten times or more. The junction differs from germline at one of its ends, possibly a read error. The chain links TRBV6-1 to TRBJ2-7; no firm D call. Looked up from germline, CDR1 is MNHNS and CDR2 is SASEGT. The CDR3 covers 12 residues. DNA for the CDR3: TGCGCCAGCAGTGAGTTGGGGTACGAGCAGTACTTC. Protein: CASSELGYEQYF.

The V gene is TRBV5-6, the J gene TRBJ1-6; unclear D gene. The CDR3 totals 16 residues. Germline V gene sequence: CDR1 SGHDT, CDR2 YYEEEE. V dropped 3 bases and J dropped 0 bases, with 10 bases sitting between them. CDR3 sequence reads: CASSSATDSYNSPLHF. CDR3 in DNA: TGTGCCAGCAGCTCTGCCACAGACTCCTATAATTCACCCCTCCACTTT.

This clonotype was observed at least ten times. The J gene is TRBJ1-2, the V gene TRBV7-2; the D is unclear. There are 13 residues in the CDR3. From germline, CDR1 is SGHTA and CDR2 FQGNSA. With 5 bases removed from V and 2 bases from J, the gap between germline ends came to 9 bases. CDR3 sequence: CASSQDYNYGYTF. The CDR3 DNA follows: TGTGCCAGCAGCCAGGACTACAACTATGGCTACACCTTC.

This clonotype was seen ten or more times. The rearrangement uses TRBV27 and TRBJ2-1; 9 nucleotides match TRBD2. The CDR3 loop spans 17 amino acids. CDR1 and CDR2 from the germline V gene are MNHEY and SMNVEV (reference sequence). Trimming cost V 4 bases and J 0 bases; bases outside gene matches: 7. The CDR3 DNA sequence: TGTGCCAGCAGTTCAGTTAGCGGGGGCCTCTCCTACAATGAGCAGTTCTTC. Protein product: CASSSVSGGLSYNEQFF.